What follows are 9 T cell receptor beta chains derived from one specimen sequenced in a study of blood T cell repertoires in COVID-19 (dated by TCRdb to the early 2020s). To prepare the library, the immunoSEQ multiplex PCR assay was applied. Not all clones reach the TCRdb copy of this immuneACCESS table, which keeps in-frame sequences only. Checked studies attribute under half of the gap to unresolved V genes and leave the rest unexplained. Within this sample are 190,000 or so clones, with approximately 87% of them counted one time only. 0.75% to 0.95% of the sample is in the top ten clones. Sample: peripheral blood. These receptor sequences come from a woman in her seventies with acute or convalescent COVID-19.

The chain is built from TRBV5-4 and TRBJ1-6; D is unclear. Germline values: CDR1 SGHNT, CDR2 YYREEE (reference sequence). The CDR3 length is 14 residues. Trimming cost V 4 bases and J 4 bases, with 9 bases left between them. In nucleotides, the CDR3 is TGTGCCAGCAGCCAGGAGGTTTATAATTCACCCCTCCACTTT. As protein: CASSQEVYNSPLHF.

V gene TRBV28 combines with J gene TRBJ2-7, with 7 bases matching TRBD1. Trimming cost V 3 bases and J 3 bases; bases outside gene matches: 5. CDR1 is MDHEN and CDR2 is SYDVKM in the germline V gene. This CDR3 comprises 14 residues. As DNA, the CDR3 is TGTGCCAGCAGTTTTTGGGACAGCAACTACGAGCAGTACTTC. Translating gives CASSFWDSNYEQYF.

CDR3 sequence reads: CASSTRQGLSSYEQYF. The CDR3 coding sequence is TGTGCCAGCAGTACCAGACAGGGCTTGAGCTCCTACGAGCAGTACTTC. The V call is TRBV27, the J call TRBJ2-7; 7 bases agree with TRBD1. This CDR3 contains 16 residues. Looked up from germline, CDR1 is MNHEY and CDR2 is SMNVEV (reference sequence). Trimming took 5 bases from V and 0 from J; bases not matched to a gene: 10.

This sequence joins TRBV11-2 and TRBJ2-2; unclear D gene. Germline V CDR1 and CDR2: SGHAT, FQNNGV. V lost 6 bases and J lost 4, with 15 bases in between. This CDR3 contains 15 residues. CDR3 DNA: TGTGCCAGCAGTATCTGGTCGAGGCCCACCGGGGAGCTGTTTTTT. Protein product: CASSIWSRPTGELFF.

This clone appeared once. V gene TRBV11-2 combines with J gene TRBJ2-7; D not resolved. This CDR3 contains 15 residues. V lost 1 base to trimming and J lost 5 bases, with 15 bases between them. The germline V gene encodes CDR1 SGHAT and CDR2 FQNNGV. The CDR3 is CASSLGPILRNEQYF. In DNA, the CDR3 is TGTGCCAGCAGCTTAGGCCCTATATTGAGGAACGAGCAGTACTTC. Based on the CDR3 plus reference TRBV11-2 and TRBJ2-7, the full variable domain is EAGVAQSPRYKIIEKRQSVAFWCNPISGHATLYWYQQILGQGPKLLIQFQNNGVVDDSQLPKDRFSAERLKGVDSTLKIQPAKLEDSAVYLCASSLGPILRNEQYFGPGTRLTVT.

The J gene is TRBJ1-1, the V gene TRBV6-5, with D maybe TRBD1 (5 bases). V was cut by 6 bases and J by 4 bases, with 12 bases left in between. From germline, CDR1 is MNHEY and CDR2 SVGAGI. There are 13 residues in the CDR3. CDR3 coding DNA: TGTGCCAGCAGCCCCCGGAGGGGCACTGAAGCTTTCTTT. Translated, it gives CASSPRRGTEAFF.

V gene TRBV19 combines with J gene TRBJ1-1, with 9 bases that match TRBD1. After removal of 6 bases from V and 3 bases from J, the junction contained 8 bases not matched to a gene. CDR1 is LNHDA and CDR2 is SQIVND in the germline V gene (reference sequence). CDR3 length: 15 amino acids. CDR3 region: CASRRTGVPHTEAFF. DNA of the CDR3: TGTGCCAGTAGAAGGACAGGGGTTCCGCACACTGAAGCTTTCTTT.

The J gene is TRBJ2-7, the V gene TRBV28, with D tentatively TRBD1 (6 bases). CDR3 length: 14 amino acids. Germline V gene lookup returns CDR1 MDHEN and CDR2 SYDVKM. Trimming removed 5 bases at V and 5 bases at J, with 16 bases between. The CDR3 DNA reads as TGTGCCAGCAGTATAACAGGGCAGGTAAACGAGCAGTACTTC. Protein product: CASSITGQVNEQYF.

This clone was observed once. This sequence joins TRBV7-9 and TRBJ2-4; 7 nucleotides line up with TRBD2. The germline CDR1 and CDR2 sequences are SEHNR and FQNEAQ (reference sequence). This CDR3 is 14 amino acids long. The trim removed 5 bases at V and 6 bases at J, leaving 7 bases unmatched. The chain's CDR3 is CASSPGRTRNIQYF. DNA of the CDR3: TGTGCCAGCAGCCCCGGCCGGACTAGAAACATTCAGTACTTC.